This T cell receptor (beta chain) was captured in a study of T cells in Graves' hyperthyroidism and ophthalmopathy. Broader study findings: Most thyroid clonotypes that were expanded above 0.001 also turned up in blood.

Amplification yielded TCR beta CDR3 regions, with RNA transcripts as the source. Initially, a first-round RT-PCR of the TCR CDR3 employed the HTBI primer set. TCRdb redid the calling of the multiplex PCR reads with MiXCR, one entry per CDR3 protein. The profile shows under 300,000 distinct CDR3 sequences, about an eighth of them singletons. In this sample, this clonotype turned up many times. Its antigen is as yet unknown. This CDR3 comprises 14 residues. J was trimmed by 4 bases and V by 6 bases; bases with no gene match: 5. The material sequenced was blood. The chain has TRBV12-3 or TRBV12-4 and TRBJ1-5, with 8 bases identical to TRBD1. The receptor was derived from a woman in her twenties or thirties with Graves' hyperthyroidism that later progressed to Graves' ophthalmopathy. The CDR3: CASRSTGENQPQHF. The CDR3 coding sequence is TGTGCCAGCAGATCGACAGGGGAGAATCAGCCCCAGCATTTT.